A single sample is the source of the 13 T cell receptor beta chains below, sequenced in a study of cytomegalovirus exposure and HLA in healthy donors (dated by TCRdb to 2015 to 2018). Library preparation employed the immunoSEQ multiplex PCR assay. For the multiplex PCR, a mixture combining 60 forward primers for TCR Vbeta segments and 13 reverse primers for TCR Jbeta segments was used. TCRdb limited this immuneACCESS table to in-frame rearrangements with V and J called. A share of clones is missing; checked studies link under half to unresolved V genes, and the rest is unexplained. For this sample the table gives 200,000 or so clones, of which 75% to 90% were detected only once. The ten largest account for around 3% of the sample. Material for sequencing was PBMCs. These receptors were collected from a woman aged 40 to 55 in good health and CMV-seronegative.

This chain links TRBV7-3 with TRBJ2-7; perhaps TRBD1 as D (5 bases). Trimming removed 0 bases from V and 6 bases from J, with 9 bases in between. The CDR3 has 13 residues. Germline V gene lookup returns CDR1 SGHTA and CDR2 FQGTGA. The CDR3 is CASSLTGVGEQYF. The CDR3 nucleotides read TGTGCCAGCAGCTTAACAGGGGTGGGCGAGCAGTACTTC. Using reference TRBV7-3 and TRBJ2-7 for the parts outside the CDR3, the full variable domain is GAGVSQTPSNKVTEKGKYVELRCDPISGHTALYWYRQSLGQGPEFLIYFQGTGAADDSGLPNDRFFAVRPEGSVSTLKIQRTERGDSAVYLCASSLTGVGEQYFGPGTRLTVT.

The gene calls are TRBV2 and TRBJ2-2; the match to TRBD2 covers 12 bases. Germline lookup yields CDR1 SNHLY and CDR2 FYNNEI. Germline trimming cut 6 bases from V and 7 bases from J; bases unmatched to any gene: 9. The CDR3 sequence is 16 residues long. CDR3 sequence: CASRETSGSIGGELFF. CDR3 DNA sequence: TGTGCCAGCAGGGAGACTAGCGGGAGCATCGGCGGGGAGCTGTTTTTT.

This clone was seen just once. V usage is TRBV27 and J usage is TRBJ1-2; D uncertain. Germline V lookup: CDR1 MNHEY, CDR2 SMNVEV (reference sequence). V lost 10 bases, J lost 5 bases, and 20 bases lay in between. This CDR3 is built from 14 residues. Here the CDR3 DNA reads TGTGCCACACGGGAGCTGGCAGGACTGTATGGCTACACCTTC. Translating gives CATRELAGLYGYTF.

The rearrangement joins TRBV5-1 to TRBJ1-2; 7 nucleotides align to TRBD1. The germline gives CDR1 SGHRS, CDR2 YFSETQ. CDR3 length equals 16 residues. The junction had 12 bases not matched to a gene; V was cut back by 5 bases and J by 2 bases. The CDR3 loop is CASSRGTALSNYGYTF. CDR3 nucleotides: TGCGCCAGCAGTAGGGGGACAGCTTTATCCAACTATGGCTACACCTTC.

V gene TRBV9 combines with J gene TRBJ1-2, with 7 nucleotides matching TRBD1. V shed 0 bases, J shed 8 bases, and the junction held 7 bases outside the gene matches. Germline V gives CDR1 SGDLS, CDR2 YYNGEE. The CDR3 totals 14 residues. CDR3 loop: CASSVALETGGYTF. The CDR3 nucleotides are TGTGCCAGCAGCGTAGCTCTCGAGACAGGGGGCTACACCTTC.

The chain uses TRBV27 and TRBJ2-5, with unresolved D. V dropped 5 bases and J dropped 1 base, with 11 bases sitting between them. The germline V gene has CDR1 MNHEY and CDR2 SMNVEV (reference sequence). The CDR3 covers 14 residues. Written as DNA, the CDR3 is TGTGCCAGCAGTCCTTACATGGTCCAAGAGACCCAGTACTTC. Translated, it gives CASSPYMVQETQYF.

The chain links TRBV10-2 to TRBJ1-2, with D unresolved. V shed 0 bases and J shed 4 bases, with 9 bases lying between them. The CDR3 is 14 amino acids. Per germline, CDR1 WSHSY and CDR2 SAAADI. CDR3 in amino acids: CASSESGATYGYTF. CDR3 in DNA: TGCGCCAGCAGTGAGTCGGGAGCAACCTATGGCTACACCTTC.

V and J are TRBV5-4 and TRBJ2-3; D possibly corresponds to TRBD1 (6 bases). V was pared by 3 bases and J by 4 bases, with 12 bases between. CDR3 length equals 14 residues. Per the germline V gene, CDR1 is SGHNT and CDR2 is YYREEE (reference sequence). The DNA for the CDR3 is TGTGCCAGCAGCTCCCAGGGGTTGTCAGATACGCAGTATTTT. Protein sequence: CASSSQGLSDTQYF.

The chain recombines TRBV29-1 with TRBJ2-1; no firm D call. The CDR3 length is 14 residues. Germline V CDR1 and CDR2: SQVTM, ANQGSEA. Deletions cut 7 bases from V and 2 bases from J, with 15 bases between. CDR3 DNA: TGCAGCGCTAACCTGAGAGGCGCCTACAATGAGCAGTTCTTC. Its protein is CSANLRGAYNEQFF.

This clone was seen more than once but under ten times. V gene TRBV11-2 combines with J gene TRBJ2-7; TRBD2 matches 10 bases. The V segment lost 2 bases and the J segment 1 base; nucleotides outside the gene matches: 5. The germline V gene has CDR1 SGHAT and CDR2 FQNNGV. This CDR3 has 16 amino acids. The CDR3 sequence is CASSLLAGVSSYEQYF. CDR3 in DNA: TGTGCCAGCAGCTTACTAGCGGGAGTGTCGTCCTACGAGCAGTACTTC.

The chain employs TRBV27 and TRBJ2-1; TRBD2 matches at 7 bases. The germline V gene has CDR1 MNHEY and CDR2 SMNVEV (reference sequence). The CDR3 extends over 17 amino acids. The trim removed 1 base at V and 3 bases at J, leaving 9 bases unmatched. The CDR3 DNA reads TGTGCCAGCAGTTTATACGGCGGGAGTGGCTTCTACAATGAGCAGTTCTTC. Amino acids: CASSLYGGSGFYNEQFF.

This chain uses TRBV10-3 with TRBJ1-2; tentatively, D is TRBD1 (5 bases). With 3 bases removed from V and 7 bases from J, the gap between germline ends came to 12 bases. The V gene's germline CDR1 is ENHRY and CDR2 SYGVKD. This CDR3 has 13 amino acids. For the CDR3, the DNA is TGTGCCATCAGTGACATAGGGGTTGGTGGCTACACCTTC. It translates to CAISDIGVGGYTF.

This clone was observed once. V gene TRBV12-5 combines with J gene TRBJ2-2; the D gene is possibly TRBD2 (5 bases). The CDR3 spans 13 residues. Trimming took 5 bases from V and 1 from J, leaving 5 bases between them. Germline V lookup: CDR1 LGHNT, CDR2 FRNRAP. CDR3 sequence reads: CASGGGNTGELFF. The CDR3 bases are TGTGCTAGTGGTGGAGGGAACACCGGGGAGCTGTTTTTT.